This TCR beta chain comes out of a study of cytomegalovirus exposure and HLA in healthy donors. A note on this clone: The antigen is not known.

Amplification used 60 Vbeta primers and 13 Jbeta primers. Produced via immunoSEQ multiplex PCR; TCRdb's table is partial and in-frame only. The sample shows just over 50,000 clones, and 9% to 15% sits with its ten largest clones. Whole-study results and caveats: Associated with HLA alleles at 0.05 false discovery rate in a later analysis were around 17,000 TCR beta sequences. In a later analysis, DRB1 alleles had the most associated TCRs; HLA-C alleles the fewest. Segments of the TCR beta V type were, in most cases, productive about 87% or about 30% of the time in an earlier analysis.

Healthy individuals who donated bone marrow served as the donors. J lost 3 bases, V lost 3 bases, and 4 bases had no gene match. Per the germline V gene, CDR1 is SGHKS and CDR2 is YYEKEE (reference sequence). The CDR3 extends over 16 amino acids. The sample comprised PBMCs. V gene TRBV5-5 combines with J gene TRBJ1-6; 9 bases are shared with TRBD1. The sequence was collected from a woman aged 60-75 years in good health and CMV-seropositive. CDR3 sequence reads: CASSSGTGIYNSPLHF. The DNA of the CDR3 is TGTGCCAGCAGCTCCGGGACAGGGATCTATAATTCACCCCTCCACTTT.